One T cell receptor (beta chain) is described in this entry. This record belongs to a study of blood T cell repertoires in COVID-19. Study context: Researchers got acute and convalescent COVID-19 samples from the United States, Italy and Spain. Nucleic acid was either cDNA or gDNA, and it came from T cells, B-cell-depleted T cells, or PBMCs.

The V gene's germline CDR1 is LGHNA and CDR2 YSLEER. The CDR3 spans 15 residues. V lost 0 bases, J lost 6 bases, and 6 bases stayed unmatched. Original processing notes: Estimation of nucleated cell counts relied on the amplification of reference gene primers. The repertoire was sequenced with immunoSEQ multiplex PCR; TCRdb's copy has only in-frame clones and lacks some. V and J calls and clone size follow that table, whereas D and trimming were derived from the DNA. In the table there are about 150,000 clones, approximately 90% of which are singletons. Sequenced sample: peripheral blood. The genes are TRBV4-3 and TRBJ2-7; 9 positions agree with TRBD1. This TCR came from a human donor in a cohort sampled during active COVID-19. The CDR3 region has the DNA TGCGCCAGCAGCCAAGATGGGACAGGGCTTTTCGAGCAGTACTTC. Protein sequence: CASSQDGTGLFEQYF.